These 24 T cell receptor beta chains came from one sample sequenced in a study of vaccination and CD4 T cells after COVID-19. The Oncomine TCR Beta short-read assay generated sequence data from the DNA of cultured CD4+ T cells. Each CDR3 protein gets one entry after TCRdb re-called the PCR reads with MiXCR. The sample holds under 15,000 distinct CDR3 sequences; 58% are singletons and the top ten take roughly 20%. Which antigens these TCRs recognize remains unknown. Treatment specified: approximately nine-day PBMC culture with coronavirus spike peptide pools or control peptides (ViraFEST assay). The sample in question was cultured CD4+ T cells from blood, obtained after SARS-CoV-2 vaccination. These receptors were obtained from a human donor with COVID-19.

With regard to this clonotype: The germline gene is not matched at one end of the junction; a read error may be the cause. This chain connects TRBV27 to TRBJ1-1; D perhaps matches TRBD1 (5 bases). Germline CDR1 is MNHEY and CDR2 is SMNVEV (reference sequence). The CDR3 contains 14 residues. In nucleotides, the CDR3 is TGTGCCGGCAGTGTATTGGGGGAGACCACTGAAGCTTTCTTT. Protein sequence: CAGSVLGETTEAFF.

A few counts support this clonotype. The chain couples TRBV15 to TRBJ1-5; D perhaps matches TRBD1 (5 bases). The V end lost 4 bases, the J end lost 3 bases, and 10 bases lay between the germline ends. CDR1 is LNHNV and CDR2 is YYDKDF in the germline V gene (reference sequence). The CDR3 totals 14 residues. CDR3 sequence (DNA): TGTGCCACCAGCACCGACAGAGTCAATCAGCCCCAGCATTTT. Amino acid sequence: CATSTDRVNQPQHF. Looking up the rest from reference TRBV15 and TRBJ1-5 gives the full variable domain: DAMVIQNPRYQVTQFGKPVTLSCSQTLNHNVMYWYQQKSSQAPKLLFHYYDKDFNNEADTPDNFQSRRPNTSFCFLDIRSPGLGDTAMYLCATSTDRVNQPQHFGDGTRLSIL.

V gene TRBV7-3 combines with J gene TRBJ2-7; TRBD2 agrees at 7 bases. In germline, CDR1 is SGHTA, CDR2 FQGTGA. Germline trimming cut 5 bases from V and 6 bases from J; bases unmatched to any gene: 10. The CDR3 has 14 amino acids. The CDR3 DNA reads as TGTGCCAGCAGCGTCCGGGACTACGGGGGCGAGCAGTACTTC. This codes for CASSVRDYGGEQYF. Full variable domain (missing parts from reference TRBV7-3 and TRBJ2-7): GAGVSQTPSNKVTEKGKYVELRCDPISGHTALYWYRQSLGQGPEFLIYFQGTGAADDSGLPNDRFFAVRPEGSVSTLKIQRTERGDSAVYLCASSVRDYGGEQYFGPGTRLTVT.

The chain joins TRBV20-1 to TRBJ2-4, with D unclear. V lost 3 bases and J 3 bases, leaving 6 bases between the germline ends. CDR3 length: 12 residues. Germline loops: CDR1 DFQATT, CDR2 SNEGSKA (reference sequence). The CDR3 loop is CSASENKNIQYF. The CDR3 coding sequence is TGCAGTGCTAGCGAAAACAAAAACATTCAGTACTTC.

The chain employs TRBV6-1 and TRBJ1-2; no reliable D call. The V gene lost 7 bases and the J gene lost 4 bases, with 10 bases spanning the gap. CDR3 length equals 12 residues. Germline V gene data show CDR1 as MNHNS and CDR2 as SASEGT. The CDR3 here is CASTMRGYGYTF. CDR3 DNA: TGTGCCAGCACCATGCGGGGCTATGGCTACACCTTC.

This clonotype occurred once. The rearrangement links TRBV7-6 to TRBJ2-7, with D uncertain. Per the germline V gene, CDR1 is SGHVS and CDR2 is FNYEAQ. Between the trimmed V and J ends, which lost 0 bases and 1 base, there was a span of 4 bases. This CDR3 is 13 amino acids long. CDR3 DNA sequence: TGTGCCAGCAGCTTAGCACAGTCCTACGAGCAGTACTTC. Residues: CASSLAQSYEQYF.

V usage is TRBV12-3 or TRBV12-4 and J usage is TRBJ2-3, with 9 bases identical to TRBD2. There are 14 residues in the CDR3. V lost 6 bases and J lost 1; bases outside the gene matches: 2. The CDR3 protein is CASRVAGGTDTQYF. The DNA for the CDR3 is TGTGCCAGCAGGGTAGCGGGGGGCACAGATACGCAGTATTTT.

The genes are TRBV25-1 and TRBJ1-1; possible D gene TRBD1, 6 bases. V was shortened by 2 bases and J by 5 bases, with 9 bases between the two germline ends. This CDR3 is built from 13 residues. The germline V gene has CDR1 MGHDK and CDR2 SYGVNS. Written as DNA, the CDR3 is TGTGCCAGCAGTGAAGCGGGGGCAACTGAAGCTTTCTTT. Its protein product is CASSEAGATEAFF.

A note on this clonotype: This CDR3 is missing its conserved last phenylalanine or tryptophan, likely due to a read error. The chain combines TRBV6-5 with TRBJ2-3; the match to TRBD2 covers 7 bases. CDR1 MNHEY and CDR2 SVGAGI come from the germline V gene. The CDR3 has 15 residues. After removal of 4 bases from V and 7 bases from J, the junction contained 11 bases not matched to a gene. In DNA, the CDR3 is TGTGCCAGCAGTTCCCCCGGCGGGAGCCGGCATACGCAGTATCTT. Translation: CASSSPGGSRHTQYL.

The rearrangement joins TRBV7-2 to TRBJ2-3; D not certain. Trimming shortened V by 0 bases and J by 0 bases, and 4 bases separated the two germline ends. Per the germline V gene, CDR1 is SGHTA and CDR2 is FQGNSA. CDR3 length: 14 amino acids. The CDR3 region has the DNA TGTGCCAGCAGCTTAGCTTCTAGCACAGATACGCAGTATTTT. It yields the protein CASSLASSTDTQYF.

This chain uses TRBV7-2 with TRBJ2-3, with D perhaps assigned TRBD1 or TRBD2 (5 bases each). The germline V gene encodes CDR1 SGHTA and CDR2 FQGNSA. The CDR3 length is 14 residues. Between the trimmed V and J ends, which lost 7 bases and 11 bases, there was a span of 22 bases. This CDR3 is CASNLNQGRGEQYF. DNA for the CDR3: TGTGCCAGCAACCTAAACCAGGGCCGAGGGGAGCAGTATTTT.

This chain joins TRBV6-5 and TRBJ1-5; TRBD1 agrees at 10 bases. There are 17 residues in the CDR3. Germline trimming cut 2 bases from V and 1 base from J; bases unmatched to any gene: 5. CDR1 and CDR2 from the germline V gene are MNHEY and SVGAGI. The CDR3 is CASSYPGQGMSNQPQHF. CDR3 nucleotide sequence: TGTGCCAGCAGTTACCCGGGACAGGGGATGAGCAATCAGCCCCAGCATTTT.

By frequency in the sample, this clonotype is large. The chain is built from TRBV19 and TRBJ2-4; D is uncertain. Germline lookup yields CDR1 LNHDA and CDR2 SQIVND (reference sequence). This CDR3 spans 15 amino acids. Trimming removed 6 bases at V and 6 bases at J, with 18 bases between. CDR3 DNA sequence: TGTGCCAGTAGCACCGACTCCCCTGCGACAAACATTCAGTACTTC. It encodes CASSTDSPATNIQYF.

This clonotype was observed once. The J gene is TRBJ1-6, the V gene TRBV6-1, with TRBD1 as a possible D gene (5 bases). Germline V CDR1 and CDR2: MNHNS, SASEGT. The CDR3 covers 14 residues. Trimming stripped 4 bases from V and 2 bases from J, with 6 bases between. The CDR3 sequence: CASSAGPYNSPLHF. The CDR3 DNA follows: TGTGCCAGCAGTGCAGGGCCCTATAATTCACCCCTCCACTTT.

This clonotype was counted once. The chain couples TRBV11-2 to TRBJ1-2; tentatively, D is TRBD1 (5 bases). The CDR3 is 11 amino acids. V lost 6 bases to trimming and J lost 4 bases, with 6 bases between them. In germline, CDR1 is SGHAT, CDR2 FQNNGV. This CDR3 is CASSTGYGYTF. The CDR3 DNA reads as TGTGCCAGCAGTACAGGCTATGGCTACACCTTC.

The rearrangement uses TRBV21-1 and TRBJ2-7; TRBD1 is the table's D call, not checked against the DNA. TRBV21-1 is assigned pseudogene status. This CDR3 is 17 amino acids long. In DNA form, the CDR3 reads TGTGCCAGCAGCAAGGTGGTGGCGGGGGGCCGTCTTCAGGAGCAGTACTTC. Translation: CASSKVVAGGRLQEQYF.

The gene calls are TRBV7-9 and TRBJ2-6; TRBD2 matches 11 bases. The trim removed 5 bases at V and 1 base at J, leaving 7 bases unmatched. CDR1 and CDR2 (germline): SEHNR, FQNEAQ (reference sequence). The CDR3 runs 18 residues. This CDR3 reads CASSPSSGGNSGANVLTF. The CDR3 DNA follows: TGTGCCAGCAGCCCTTCTAGCGGGGGGAATTCTGGGGCCAACGTCCTGACTTTC.

Written as DNA, the CDR3 is TGTGCCAGCAGCTTAGACCGGACAGGGCAGGAAACCTTC. Encoded protein: CASSLDRTGQETF. This rearrangement joins TRBV5-6 to TRBJ1-2; the match to TRBD1 covers 8 bases. The CDR3 contains 13 residues. Germline loops: CDR1 SGHDT, CDR2 YYEEEE. V shed 2 bases and J 14 bases; nucleotides not matched to a gene: 11. Drawing the rest from reference TRBV5-6 and TRBJ1-2, the complete variable domain is DAGVTQSPTHLIKTRGQQVTLRCSPKSGHDTVSWYQQALGQGPQFIFQYYEEEERQRGNFPDRFSGHQFPNYSSELNVNALLLGDSALYLCASSLDRTGQETFGSGTRLTVV.

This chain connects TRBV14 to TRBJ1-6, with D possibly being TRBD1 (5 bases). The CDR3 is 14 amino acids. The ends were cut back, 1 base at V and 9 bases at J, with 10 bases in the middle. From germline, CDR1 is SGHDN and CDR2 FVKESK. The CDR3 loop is CASSQAGSISPLHF. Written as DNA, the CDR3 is TGTGCCAGCAGCCAAGCAGGGTCCATTTCACCCCTCCACTTT.

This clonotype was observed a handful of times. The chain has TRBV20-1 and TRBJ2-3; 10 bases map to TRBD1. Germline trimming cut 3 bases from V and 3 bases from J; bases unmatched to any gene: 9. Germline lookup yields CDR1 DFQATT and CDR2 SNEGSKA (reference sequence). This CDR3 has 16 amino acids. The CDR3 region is CSASAPGTGVTDTQYF. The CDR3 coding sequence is TGCAGTGCTAGTGCCCCTGGGACAGGGGTTACAGATACGCAGTATTTT.

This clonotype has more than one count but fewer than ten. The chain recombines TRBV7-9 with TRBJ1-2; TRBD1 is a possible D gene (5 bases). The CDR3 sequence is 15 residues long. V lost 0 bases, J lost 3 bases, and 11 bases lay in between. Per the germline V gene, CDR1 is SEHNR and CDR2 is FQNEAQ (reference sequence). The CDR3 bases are TGTGCCAGCAGCTTAGCTAGGGGCTCGGACTATGGCTACACCTTC. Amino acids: CASSLARGSDYGYTF. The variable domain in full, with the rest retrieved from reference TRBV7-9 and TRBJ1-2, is DTGVSQNPRHKITKRGQNVTFRCDPISEHNRLYWYRQTLGQGPEFLTYFQNEAQLEKSRLLSDRFSAERPKGSFSTLEIQRTEQGDSAMYLCASSLARGSDYGYTFGSGTRLTVV.

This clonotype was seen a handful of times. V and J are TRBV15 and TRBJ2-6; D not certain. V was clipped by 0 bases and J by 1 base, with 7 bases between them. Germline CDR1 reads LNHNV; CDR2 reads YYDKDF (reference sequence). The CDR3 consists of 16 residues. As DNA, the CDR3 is TGTGCCACCAGCAGAGATAGGCAGTCTGGGGCCAACGTCCTGACTTTC. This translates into CATSRDRQSGANVLTF. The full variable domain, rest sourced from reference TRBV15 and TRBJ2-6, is DAMVIQNPRYQVTQFGKPVTLSCSQTLNHNVMYWYQQKSSQAPKLLFHYYDKDFNNEADTPDNFQSRRPNTSFCFLDIRSPGLGDTAMYLCATSRDRQSGANVLTFGAGSRLTVL.

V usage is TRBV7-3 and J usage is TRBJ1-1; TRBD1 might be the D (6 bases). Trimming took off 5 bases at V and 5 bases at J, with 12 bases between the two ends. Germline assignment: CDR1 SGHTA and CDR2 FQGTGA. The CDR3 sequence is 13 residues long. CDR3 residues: CASSLTQGTEAFF. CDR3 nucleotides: TGTGCCAGCAGCCTCACCCAGGGGACTGAAGCTTTCTTT.

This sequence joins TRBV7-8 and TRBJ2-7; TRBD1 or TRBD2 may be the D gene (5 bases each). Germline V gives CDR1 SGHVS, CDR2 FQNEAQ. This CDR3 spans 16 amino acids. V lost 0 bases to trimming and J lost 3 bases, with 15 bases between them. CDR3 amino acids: CASSLARRGEFYEQYF. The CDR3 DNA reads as TGTGCCAGCAGCTTAGCGCGAAGAGGGGAGTTCTACGAGCAGTACTTC.